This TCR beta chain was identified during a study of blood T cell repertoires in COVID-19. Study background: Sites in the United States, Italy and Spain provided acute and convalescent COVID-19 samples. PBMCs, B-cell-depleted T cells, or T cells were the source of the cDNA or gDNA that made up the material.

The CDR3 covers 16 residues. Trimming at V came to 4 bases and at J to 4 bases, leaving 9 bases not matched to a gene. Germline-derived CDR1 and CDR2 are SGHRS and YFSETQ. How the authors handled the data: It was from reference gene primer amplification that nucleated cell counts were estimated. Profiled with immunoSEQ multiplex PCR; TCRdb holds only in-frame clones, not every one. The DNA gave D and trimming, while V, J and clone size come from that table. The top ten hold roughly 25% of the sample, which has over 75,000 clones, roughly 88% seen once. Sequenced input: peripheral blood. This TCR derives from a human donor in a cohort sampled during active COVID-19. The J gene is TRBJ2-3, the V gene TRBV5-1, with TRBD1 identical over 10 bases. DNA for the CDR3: TGCGCCAGCAGCCCCTTTTTTGGACAGGGGGCAGATACGCAGTATTTT. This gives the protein CASSPFFGQGADTQYF. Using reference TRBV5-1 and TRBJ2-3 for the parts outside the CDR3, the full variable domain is KAGVTQTPRYLIKTRGQQVTLSCSPISGHRSVSWYQQTPGQGLQFLFEYFSETQRNKGNFPGRFSGRQFSNSRSEMNVSTLELGDSALYLCASSPFFGQGADTQYFGPGTRLTVL.